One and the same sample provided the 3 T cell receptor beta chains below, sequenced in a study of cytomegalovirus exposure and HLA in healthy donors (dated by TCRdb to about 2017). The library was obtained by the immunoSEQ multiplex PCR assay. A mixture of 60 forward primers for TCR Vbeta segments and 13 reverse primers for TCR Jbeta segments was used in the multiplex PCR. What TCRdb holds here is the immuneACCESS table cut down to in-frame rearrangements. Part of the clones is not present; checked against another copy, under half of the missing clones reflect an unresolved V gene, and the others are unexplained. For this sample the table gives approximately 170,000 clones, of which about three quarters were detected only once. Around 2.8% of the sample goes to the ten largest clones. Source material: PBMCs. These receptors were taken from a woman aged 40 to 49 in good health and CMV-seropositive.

Here the CDR3 reads CASQGNTEAFF. As DNA, the CDR3 is TGTGCCAGCCAGGGGAACACTGAAGCTTTCTTT. V and J are TRBV30 and TRBJ1-1, with D possibly TRBD1 on 5 matching bases. The CDR3 has 11 residues. CDR1 and CDR2 from the germline V gene are GTSNPN and SVGIG (reference sequence). V lost 8 bases and J lost 1, with 8 bases in between.

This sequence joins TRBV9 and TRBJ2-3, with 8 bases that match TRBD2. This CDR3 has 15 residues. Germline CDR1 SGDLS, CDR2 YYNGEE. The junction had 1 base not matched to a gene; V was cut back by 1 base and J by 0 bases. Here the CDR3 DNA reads TGTGCCAGCAGCGTAACTAGCGGTAGCACAGATACGCAGTATTTT. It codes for CASSVTSGSTDTQYF.

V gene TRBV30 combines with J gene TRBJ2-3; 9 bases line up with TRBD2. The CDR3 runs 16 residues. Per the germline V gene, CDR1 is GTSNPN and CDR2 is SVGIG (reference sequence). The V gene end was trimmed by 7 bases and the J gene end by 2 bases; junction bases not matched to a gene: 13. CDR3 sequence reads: CAFTPGSGGLTDTQYF. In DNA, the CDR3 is TGTGCCTTCACCCCGGGTAGCGGGGGACTCACAGATACGCAGTATTTT.